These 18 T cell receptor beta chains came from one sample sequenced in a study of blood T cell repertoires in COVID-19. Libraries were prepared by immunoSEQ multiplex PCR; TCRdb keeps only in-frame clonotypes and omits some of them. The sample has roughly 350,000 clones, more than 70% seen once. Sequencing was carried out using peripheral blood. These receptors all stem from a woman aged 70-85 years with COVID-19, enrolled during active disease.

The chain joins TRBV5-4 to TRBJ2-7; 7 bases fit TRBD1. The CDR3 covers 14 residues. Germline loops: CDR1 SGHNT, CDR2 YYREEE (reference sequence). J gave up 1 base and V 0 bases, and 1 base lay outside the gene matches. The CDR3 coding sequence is TGTGCCAGCAGCTTGGGGGACAGTTCCTACGAGCAGTACTTC. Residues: CASSLGDSSYEQYF.

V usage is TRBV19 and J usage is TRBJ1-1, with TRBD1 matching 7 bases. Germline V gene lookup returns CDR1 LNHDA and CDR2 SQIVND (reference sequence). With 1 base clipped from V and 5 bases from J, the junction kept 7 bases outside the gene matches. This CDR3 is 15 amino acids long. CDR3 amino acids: CASSIVNIRGTEAFF. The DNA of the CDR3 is TGTGCCAGTAGTATAGTGAACATCAGGGGGACTGAAGCTTTCTTT.

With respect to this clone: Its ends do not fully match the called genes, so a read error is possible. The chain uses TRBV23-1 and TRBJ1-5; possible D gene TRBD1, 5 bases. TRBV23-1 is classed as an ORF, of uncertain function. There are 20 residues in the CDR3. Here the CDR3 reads CASNQKKCWTKIGVSQPQHF. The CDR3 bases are TGCGCCAGCAATCAAAAAAAATGCTGGACAAAAATCGGAGTAAGTCAGCCCCAGCATTTT.

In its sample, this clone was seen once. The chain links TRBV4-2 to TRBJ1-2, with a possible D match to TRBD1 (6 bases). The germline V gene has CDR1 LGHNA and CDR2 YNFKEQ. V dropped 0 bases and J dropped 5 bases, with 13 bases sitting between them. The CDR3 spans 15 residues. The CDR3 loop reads CASSQDGRGAYGYTF. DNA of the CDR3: TGTGCCAGCAGCCAAGATGGGCGGGGGGCATATGGCTACACCTTC.

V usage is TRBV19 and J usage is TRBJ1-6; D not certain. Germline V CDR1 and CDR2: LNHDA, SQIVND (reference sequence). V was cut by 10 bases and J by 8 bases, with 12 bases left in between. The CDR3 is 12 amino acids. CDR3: CATRDLDSPLHF. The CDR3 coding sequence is TGTGCCACACGCGATCTTGATTCACCCCTCCACTTT.

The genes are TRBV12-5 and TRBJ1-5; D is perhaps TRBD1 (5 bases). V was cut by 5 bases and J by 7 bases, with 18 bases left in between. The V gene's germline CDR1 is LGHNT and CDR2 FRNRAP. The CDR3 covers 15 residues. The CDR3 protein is CASGPGEIRAQPQHF. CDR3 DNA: TGTGCTAGTGGTCCGGGGGAGATCCGGGCGCAGCCCCAGCATTTT.

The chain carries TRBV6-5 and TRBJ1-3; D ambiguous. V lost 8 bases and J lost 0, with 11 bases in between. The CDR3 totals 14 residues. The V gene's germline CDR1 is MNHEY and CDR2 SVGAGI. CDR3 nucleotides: TGTGCCAGCTGTCCCGGGGTCTCTGGAAACACCATATATTTT. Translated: CASCPGVSGNTIYF.

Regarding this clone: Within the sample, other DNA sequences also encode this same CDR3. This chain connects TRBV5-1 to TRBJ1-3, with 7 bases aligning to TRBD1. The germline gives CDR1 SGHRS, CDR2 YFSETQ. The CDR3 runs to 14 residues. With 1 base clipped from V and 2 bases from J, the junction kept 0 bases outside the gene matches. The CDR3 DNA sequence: TGCGCCAGCAGCTTGCAGGGGGCTGGAAACACCATATATTTT. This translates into CASSLQGAGNTIYF.

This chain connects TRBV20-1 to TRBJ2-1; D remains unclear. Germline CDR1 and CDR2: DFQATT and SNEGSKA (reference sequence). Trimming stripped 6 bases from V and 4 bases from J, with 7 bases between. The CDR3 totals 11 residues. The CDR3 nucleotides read TGCAGTGCACCGAGATACAATGAGCAGTTCTTC. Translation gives CSAPRYNEQFF.

CDR3 amino acids: CASIPAGQPYEQYF. In nucleotides, the CDR3 is TGTGCCAGCATCCCCGCGGGACAGCCCTACGAGCAGTACTTC. The genes are TRBV28 and TRBJ2-7; maybe TRBD1 (7 bases). Per germline, CDR1 MDHEN and CDR2 SYDVKM. Trimming shortened V by 7 bases and J by 2 bases, and 15 bases separated the two germline ends. CDR3 size: 14 residues.

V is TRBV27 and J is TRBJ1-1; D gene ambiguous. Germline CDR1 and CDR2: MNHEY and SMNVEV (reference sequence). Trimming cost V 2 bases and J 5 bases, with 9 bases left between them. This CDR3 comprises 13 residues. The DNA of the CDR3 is TGTGCCAGCAGTTTAAGAGTTTGGACTGAAGCTTTCTTT. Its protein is CASSLRVWTEAFF.

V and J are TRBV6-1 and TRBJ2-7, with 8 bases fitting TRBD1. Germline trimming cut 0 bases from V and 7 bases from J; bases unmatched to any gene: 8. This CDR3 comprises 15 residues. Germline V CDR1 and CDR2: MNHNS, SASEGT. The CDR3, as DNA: TGTGCCAGCAGTGAAGCGAGTCAGGGGGCGGGGGAGCAGTACTTC. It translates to CASSEASQGAGEQYF.

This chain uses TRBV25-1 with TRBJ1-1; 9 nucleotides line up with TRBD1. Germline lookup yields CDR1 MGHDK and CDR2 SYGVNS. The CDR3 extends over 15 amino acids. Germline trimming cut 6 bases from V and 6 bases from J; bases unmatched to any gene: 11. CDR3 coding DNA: TGTGCCAGCAGGGAAGCGGGGGACAGGGCCCCTGAAGCTTTCTTT. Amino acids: CASREAGDRAPEAFF.

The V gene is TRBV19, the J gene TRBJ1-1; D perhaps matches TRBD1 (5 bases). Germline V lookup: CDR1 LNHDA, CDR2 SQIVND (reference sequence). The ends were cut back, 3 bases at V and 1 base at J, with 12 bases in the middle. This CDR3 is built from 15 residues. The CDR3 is CASSIPRGTNTEAFF. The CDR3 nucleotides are TGTGCCAGTAGTATTCCTCGGGGGACGAACACTGAAGCTTTCTTT.

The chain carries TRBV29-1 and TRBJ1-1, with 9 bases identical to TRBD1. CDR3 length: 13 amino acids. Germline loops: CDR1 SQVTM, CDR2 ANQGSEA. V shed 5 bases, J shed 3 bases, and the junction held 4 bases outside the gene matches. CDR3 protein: CSVTGQGYTEAFF. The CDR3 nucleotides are TGCAGCGTTACGGGACAGGGTTACACTGAAGCTTTCTTT.

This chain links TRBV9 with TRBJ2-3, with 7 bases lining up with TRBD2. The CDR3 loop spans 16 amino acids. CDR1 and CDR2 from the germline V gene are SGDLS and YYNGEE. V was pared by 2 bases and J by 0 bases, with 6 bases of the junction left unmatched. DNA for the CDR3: TGTGCCAGCAGCGTCGAAAGCGGGGATAGCACAGATACGCAGTATTTT. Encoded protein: CASSVESGDSTDTQYF.

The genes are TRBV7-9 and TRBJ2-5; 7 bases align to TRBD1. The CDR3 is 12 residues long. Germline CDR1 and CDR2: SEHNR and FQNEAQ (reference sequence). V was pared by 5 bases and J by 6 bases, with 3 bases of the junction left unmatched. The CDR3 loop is CASSLTGQTQYF. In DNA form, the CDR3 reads TGTGCCAGCAGCCTGACAGGGCAGACCCAGTACTTC.

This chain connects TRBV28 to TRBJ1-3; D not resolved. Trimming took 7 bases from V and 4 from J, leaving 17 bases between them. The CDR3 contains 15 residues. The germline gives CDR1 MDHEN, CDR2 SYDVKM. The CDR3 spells CASTSILSPGNTIYF. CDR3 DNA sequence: TGTGCCAGCACCTCTATTTTATCACCCGGAAACACCATATATTTT.